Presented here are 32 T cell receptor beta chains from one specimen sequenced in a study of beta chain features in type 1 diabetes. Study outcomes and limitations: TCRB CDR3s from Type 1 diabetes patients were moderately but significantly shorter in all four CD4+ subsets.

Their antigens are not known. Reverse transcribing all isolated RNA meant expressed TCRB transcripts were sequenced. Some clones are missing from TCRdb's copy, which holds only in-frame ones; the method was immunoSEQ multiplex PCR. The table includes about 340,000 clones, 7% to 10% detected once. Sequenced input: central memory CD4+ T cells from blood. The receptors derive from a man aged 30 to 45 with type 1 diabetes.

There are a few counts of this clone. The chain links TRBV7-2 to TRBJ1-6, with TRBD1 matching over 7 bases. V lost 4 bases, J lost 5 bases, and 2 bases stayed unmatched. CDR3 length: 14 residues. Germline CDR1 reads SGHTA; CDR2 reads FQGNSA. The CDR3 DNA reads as TGTGCCAGCAGCTCGGGACAGAATAATTCACCCCTCCACTTT. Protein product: CASSSGQNNSPLHF.

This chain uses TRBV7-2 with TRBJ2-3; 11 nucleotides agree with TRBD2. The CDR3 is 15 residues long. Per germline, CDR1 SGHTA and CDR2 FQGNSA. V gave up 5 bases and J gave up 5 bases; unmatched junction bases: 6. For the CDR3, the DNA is TGTGCCAGCAGCCCCCGCGGGACTAGCGGAGATACGCAGTATTTT. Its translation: CASSPRGTSGDTQYF.

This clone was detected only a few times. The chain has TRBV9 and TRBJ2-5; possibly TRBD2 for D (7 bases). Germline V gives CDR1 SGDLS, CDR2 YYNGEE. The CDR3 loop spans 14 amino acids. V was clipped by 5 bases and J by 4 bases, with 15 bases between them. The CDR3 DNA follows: TGTGCCAGCAGTACGGCGGGGGCACTAGAGACCCAGTACTTC. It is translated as CASSTAGALETQYF.

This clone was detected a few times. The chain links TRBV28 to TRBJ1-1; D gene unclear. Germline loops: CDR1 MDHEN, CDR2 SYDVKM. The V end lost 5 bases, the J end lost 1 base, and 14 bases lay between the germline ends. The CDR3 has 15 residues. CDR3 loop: CASSPSSDGNTEAFF. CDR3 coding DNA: TGTGCCAGCAGTCCCAGCTCGGACGGGAACACTGAAGCTTTCTTT.

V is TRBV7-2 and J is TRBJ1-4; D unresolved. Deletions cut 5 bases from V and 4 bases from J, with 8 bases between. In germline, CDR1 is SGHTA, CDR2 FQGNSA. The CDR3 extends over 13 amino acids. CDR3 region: CASSPPGNEKLFF. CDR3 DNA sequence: TGTGCCAGCAGCCCCCCCGGTAATGAAAAACTGTTTTTT.

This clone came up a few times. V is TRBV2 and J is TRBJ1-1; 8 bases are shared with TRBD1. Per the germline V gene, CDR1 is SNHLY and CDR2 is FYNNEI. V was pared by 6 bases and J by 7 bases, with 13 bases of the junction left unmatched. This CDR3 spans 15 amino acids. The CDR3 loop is CASRASGTGSDEAFF. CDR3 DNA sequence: TGTGCCAGCAGGGCCAGCGGGACAGGCTCTGATGAAGCTTTCTTT.

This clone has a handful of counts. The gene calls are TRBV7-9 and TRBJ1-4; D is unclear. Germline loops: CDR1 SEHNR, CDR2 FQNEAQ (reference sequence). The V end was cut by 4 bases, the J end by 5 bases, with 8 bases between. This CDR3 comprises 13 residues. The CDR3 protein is CASSYGGNEKLFF. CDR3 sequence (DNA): TGTGCCAGCAGCTATGGAGGGAATGAAAAACTGTTTTTT.

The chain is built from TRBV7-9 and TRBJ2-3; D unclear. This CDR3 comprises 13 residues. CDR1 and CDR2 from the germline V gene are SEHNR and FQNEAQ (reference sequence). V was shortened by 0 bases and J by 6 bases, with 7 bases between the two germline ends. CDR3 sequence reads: CASSLAGSDTQYF. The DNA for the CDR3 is TGTGCCAGCAGCTTAGCGGGGTCCGATACGCAGTATTTT.

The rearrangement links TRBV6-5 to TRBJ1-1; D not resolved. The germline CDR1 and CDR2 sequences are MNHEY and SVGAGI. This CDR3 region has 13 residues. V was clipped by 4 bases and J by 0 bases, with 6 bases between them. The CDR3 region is CASSLGVNTEAFF. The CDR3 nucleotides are TGTGCCAGCAGTTTGGGAGTGAACACTGAAGCTTTCTTT.

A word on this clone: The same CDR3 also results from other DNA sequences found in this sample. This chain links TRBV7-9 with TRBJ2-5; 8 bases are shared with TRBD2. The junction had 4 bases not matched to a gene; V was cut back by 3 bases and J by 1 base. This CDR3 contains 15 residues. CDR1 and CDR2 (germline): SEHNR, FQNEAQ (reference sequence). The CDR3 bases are TGTGCCAGCAGCTTCTCCAGCGGGGGCCAAGAGACCCAGTACTTC. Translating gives CASSFSSGGQETQYF.

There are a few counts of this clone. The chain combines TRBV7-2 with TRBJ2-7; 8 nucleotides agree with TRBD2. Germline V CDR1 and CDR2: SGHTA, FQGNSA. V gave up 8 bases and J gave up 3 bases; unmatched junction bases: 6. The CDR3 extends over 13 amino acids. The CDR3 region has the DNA TGTGCCAGCGAGCCCGGGGGGGGCTACGAGCAGTACTTC. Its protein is CASEPGGGYEQYF.

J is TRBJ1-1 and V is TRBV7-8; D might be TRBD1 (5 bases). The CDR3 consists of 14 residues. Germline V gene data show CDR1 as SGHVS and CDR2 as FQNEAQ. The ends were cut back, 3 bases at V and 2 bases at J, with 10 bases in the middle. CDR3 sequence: CASSFQGTNTEAFF. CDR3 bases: TGTGCCAGCAGCTTTCAGGGAACAAACACTGAAGCTTTCTTT.

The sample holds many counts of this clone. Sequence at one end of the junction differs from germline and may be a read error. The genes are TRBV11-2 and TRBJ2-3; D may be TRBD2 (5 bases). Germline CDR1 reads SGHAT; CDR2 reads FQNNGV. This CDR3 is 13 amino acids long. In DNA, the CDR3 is TGTGCCAGCAGCCGTCGCCCAGAGCTAGCATGGGATTTT. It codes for CASSRRPELAWDF.

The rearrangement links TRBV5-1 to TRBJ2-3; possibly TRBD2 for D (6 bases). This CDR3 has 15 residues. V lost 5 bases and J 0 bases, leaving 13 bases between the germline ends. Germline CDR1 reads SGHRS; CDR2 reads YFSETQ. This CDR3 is CASRSTGLSTDTQYF. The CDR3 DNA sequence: TGCGCCAGCAGGTCCACGGGACTTAGCACAGATACGCAGTATTTT.

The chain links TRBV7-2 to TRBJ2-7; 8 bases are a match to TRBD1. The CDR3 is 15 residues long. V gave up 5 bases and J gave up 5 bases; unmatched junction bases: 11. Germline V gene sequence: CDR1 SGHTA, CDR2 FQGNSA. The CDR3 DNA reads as TGTGCCAGCAGCGTGCAACAGGGGGTGCGGGACGAGCAGTACTTC. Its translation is CASSVQQGVRDEQYF.

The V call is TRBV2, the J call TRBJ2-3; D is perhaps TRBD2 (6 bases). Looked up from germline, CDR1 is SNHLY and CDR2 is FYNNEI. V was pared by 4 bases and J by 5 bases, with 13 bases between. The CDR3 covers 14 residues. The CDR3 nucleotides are TGTGCCAGCAGTGGGACGGAGGGCAAAGATACGCAGTATTTT. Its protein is CASSGTEGKDTQYF.

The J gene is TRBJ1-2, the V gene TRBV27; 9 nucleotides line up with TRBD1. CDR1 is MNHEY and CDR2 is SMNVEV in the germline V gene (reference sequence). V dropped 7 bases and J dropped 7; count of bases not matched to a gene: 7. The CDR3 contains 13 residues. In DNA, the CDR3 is TGTGCCAGCAATCGACAGGGGGAGGTTGGCTACACCTTC. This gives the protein CASNRQGEVGYTF.

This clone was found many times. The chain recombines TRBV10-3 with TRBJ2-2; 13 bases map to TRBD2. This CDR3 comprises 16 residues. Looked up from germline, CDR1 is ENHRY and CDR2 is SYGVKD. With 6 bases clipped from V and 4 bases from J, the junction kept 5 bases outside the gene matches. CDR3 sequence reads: CAIRRTSGGGTGELFF. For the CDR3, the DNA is TGTGCCATCAGAAGGACTAGCGGGGGAGGCACCGGGGAGCTGTTTTTT.

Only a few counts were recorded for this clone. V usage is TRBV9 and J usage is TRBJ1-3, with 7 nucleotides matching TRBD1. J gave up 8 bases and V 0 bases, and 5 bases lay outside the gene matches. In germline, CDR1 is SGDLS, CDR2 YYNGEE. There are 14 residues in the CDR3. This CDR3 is CASSVEAGGDTIYF. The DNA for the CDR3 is TGTGCCAGCAGCGTAGAGGCAGGGGGAGACACCATATATTTT.

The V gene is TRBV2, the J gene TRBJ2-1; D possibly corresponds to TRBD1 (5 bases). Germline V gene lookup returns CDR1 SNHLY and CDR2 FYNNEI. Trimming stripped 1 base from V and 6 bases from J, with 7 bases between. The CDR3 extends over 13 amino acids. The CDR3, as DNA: TGTGCCAGCAGTGAAGAGGGGATCAATGAGCAGTTCTTC. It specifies CASSEEGINEQFF.

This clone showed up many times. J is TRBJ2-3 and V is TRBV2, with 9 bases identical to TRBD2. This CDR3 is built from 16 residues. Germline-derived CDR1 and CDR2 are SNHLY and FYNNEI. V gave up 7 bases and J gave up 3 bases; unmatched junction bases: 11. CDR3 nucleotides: TGTGCCAGCACCGGGCGAGGCGCGGGGGGGACAGATACGCAGTATTTT. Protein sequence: CASTGRGAGGTDTQYF.

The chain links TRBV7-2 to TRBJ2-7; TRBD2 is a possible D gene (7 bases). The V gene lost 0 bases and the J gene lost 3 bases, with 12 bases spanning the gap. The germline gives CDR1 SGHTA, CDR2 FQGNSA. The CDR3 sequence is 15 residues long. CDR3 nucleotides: TGTGCCAGCAGCTTAGCTGCGGGGGCGCACTACGAGCAGTACTTC. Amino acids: CASSLAAGAHYEQYF.

CDR3 loop: CASSAQGVSYNEQFF. The CDR3 DNA sequence: TGTGCCAGTAGTGCCCAGGGGGTTTCCTACAATGAGCAGTTCTTC. The chain uses TRBV19 and TRBJ2-1; 7 bases agree with TRBD1. V was pared by 5 bases and J by 1 base, with 5 bases of the junction left unmatched. Per the germline V gene, CDR1 is LNHDA and CDR2 is SQIVND (reference sequence). CDR3 size: 15 residues.

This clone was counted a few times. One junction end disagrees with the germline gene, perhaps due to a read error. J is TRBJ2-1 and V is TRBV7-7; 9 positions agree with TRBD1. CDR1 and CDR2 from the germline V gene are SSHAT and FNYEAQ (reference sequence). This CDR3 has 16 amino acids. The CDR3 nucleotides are TGTGCTAGCAGCTTAGCCGGGACAGGGCTTAACAATGAGCAGTTCTTC. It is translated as CASSLAGTGLNNEQFF.

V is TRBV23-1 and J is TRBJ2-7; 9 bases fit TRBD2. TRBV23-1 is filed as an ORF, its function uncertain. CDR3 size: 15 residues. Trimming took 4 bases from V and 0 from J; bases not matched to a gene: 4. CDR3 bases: TGCGCCAGCAGTCTGACTAGCGGAAACTCCTACGAGCAGTACTTC. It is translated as CASSLTSGNSYEQYF.

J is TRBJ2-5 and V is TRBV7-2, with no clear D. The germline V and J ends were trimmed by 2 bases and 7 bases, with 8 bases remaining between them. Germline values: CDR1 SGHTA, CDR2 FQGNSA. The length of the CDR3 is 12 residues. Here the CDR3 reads CASSLYERTQYF. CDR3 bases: TGTGCCAGCAGCTTATACGAGAGGACCCAGTACTTC.

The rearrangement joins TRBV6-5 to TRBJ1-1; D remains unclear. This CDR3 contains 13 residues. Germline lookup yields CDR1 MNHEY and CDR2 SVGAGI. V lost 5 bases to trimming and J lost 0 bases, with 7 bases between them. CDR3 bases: TGTGCCAGCAGTCGGAAGATGAACACTGAAGCTTTCTTT. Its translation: CASSRKMNTEAFF.

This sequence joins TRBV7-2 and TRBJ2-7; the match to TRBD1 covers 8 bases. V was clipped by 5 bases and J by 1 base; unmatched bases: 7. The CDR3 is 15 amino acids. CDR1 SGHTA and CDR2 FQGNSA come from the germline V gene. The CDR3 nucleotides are TGTGCCAGCAGCGCGGACAGGGTTACGTCCTACGAGCAGTACTTC. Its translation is CASSADRVTSYEQYF.

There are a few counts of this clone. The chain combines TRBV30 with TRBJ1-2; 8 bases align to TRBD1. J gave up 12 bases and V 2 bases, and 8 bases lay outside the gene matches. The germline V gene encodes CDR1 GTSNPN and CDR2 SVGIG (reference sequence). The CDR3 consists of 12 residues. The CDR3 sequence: CAWSPGRGRNTF. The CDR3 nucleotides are TGTGCCTGGAGTCCAGGCAGGGGGCGCAACACCTTC.

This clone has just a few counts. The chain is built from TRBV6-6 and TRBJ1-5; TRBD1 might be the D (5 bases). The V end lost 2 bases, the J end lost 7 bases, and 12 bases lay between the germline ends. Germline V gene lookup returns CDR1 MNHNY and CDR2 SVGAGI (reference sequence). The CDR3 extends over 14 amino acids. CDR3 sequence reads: CASSYLGREQPQHF. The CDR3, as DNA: TGTGCCAGCAGTTACCTGGGGCGAGAACAGCCCCAGCATTTT.

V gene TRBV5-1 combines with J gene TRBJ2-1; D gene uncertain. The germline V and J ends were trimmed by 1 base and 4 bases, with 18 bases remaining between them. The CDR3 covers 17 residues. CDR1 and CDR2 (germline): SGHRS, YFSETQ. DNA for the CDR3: TGCGCCAGCAGCTTGCAAACCGGATCGGACGGTTACAATGAGCAGTTCTTC. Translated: CASSLQTGSDGYNEQFF.

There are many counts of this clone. CDR3: CSVLKASSVGNTIYF. CDR3 coding DNA: TGCAGCGTCCTTAAGGCGTCTAGTGTGGGAAACACCATATATTTT. The V gene is TRBV29-1, the J gene TRBJ1-3; unclear D gene. From germline, CDR1 is SQVTM and CDR2 ANQGSEA. The CDR3 is 15 amino acids. V dropped 6 bases and J dropped 4 bases, with 19 bases sitting between them.